The 20 T cell receptor beta chains in this list originate from one sample, sequenced in a study of CD8+ T cells in alopecia areata. Extracted RNA was reverse transcribed into cDNA, the sequencing template. Repertoires were generated with immunoSEQ multiplex PCR, while TCRdb's copy carries only in-frame clones and drops some. The sample includes roughly 200,000 clones, 56% seen only once; the top ten take approximately 4.9%. The sequenced material came from CD8+ T cells sorted from blood. The receptor set was obtained from a human donor in good health.

This clone was counted between two and nine times. Different DNA sequences within this sample yield the same CDR3. V is TRBV4-1 and J is TRBJ2-1, with TRBD1 as a possible D gene (6 bases). This CDR3 region has 13 residues. Germline-derived CDR1 and CDR2 are MGHRA and YSYEKL. The V end was cut by 1 base, the J end by 7 bases, with 8 bases between. The CDR3 region is CASSQGQGNEQFF. The CDR3 DNA reads TGCGCCAGCAGCCAAGGGCAGGGGAATGAGCAGTTCTTC.

This rearrangement joins TRBV12-5 to TRBJ1-5, with 11 bases aligning to TRBD1. Germline loops: CDR1 LGHNT, CDR2 FRNRAP. Losses at the gene ends were 8 bases for V and 4 bases for J; bases not matched to a gene: 7. The CDR3 consists of 15 residues. The CDR3 reads CASRWGQGENQPQHF. CDR3 bases: TGTGCTAGTCGGTGGGGACAGGGGGAAAATCAGCCCCAGCATTTT.

J is TRBJ1-4 and V is TRBV30, with a possible D match to TRBD1 (5 bases). V lost 3 bases, J lost 8 bases, and 7 bases lay in between. The CDR3 is 11 residues long. The germline CDR1 and CDR2 sequences are GTSNPN and SVGIG (reference sequence). The DNA of the CDR3 is TGTGCCTGGAGCGCAGGGGAAAAACTGTTTTTT. Translating it yields CAWSAGEKLFF.

V usage is TRBV30 and J usage is TRBJ2-1; a weak D match, TRBD1 (5 bases). Germline V gives CDR1 GTSNPN, CDR2 SVGIG (reference sequence). This CDR3 is 16 amino acids long. Trimming cost V 2 bases and J 3 bases, with 17 bases left between them. CDR3 DNA sequence: TGTGCCTGGAGTACCGGAAGAAGGGGAATCTACAATGAGCAGTTCTTC. Translation: CAWSTGRRGIYNEQFF.

The chain joins TRBV4-1 to TRBJ2-7; tentative D call: TRBD2 (6 bases). Germline lookup yields CDR1 MGHRA and CDR2 YSYEKL. With 1 base removed from V and 5 bases from J, the gap between germline ends came to 12 bases. CDR3 length equals 14 residues. CDR3 residues: CASSQVIAGNEQYF. The CDR3 DNA reads TGCGCCAGCAGCCAAGTTATCGCGGGGAACGAGCAGTACTTC.

The chain has TRBV2 and TRBJ1-1, with a possible D match to TRBD1 (5 bases). Looked up from germline, CDR1 is SNHLY and CDR2 is FYNNEI. Trimming shortened V by 6 bases and J by 7 bases, and 12 bases separated the two germline ends. This CDR3 region has 12 residues. This CDR3 reads CASRRPDSEAFF. The DNA of the CDR3 is TGTGCCAGCAGGAGGCCCGACAGTGAAGCTTTCTTT.

This clone has just a few counts. The genes are TRBV28 and TRBJ2-4; D tentatively reads TRBD1 or TRBD2 (6 bases each). The CDR3 spans 15 residues. CDR1 MDHEN and CDR2 SYDVKM come from the germline V gene. The germline V and J ends were trimmed by 6 bases and 0 bases, with 12 bases remaining between them. CDR3: CASRQGLTAKNIQYF. The CDR3 DNA reads as TGTGCCAGCAGACAGGGACTTACAGCCAAAAACATTCAGTACTTC.

The gene calls are TRBV7-6 and TRBJ1-1, with D possibly being TRBD1 (6 bases). V was cut by 8 bases and J by 1 base, with 8 bases left in between. Germline assignment: CDR1 SGHVS and CDR2 FNYEAQ. CDR3 length equals 12 residues. The DNA of the CDR3 is TGTGCCAGCGGGGGCAGGAACACTGAAGCTTTCTTT. Amino acid sequence: CASGGRNTEAFF.

The genes are TRBV6-5 and TRBJ1-2, with D unresolved. Trimming took 2 bases from V and 7 from J, leaving 8 bases between them. Germline assignment: CDR1 MNHEY and CDR2 SVGAGI. CDR3 length equals 12 residues. CDR3 region: CASSYRSGGYTF. CDR3 nucleotide sequence: TGTGCCAGCAGTTACAGGTCCGGTGGCTACACCTTC.

This clone was counted only a few times. This chain joins TRBV5-1 and TRBJ2-1, with D unclear. Per germline, CDR1 SGHRS and CDR2 YFSETQ. The CDR3 has 14 amino acids. Trimming cost V 0 bases and J 4 bases, with 8 bases left between them. The CDR3 protein is CASSLERNYNEQFF. CDR3 coding DNA: TGCGCCAGCAGCTTGGAACGGAATTACAATGAGCAGTTCTTC.

The CDR3 sequence is CASSSLGHPYEQYF. Written as DNA, the CDR3 is TGTGCCAGCAGTTCCCTGGGACACCCCTACGAGCAGTACTTC. The rearrangement uses TRBV28 and TRBJ2-7; weak D call: TRBD1 (6 bases). There are 14 residues in the CDR3. Germline assignment: CDR1 MDHEN and CDR2 SYDVKM. Trimming shortened V by 4 bases and J by 2 bases, and 12 bases separated the two germline ends.

This clone was seen only a few times. Other DNA sequences in the sample encode the same CDR3. The genes are TRBV4-1 and TRBJ1-1; weak D call: TRBD1 (5 bases). The germline gives CDR1 MGHRA, CDR2 YSYEKL. Between the trimmed V and J ends, which lost 1 base and 4 bases, there was a span of 7 bases. The CDR3 spans 13 residues. The CDR3 DNA sequence: TGCGCCAGCAGCCAAGTAGGGACCACTGAAGCTTTCTTT. It is translated as CASSQVGTTEAFF.

The V and J genes are TRBV4-1 and TRBJ2-4; TRBD2 matches at 8 bases. The CDR3 has 16 residues. Germline assignment: CDR1 MGHRA and CDR2 YSYEKL. Trimming took 10 bases from V and 0 from J; bases not matched to a gene: 11. The CDR3, as DNA: TGCGCCACCACTAGCGGACCCTTTCTAGCCAAAAACATTCAGTACTTC. This translates into CATTSGPFLAKNIQYF.

The DNA for the CDR3 is TGTGCCAGCAGTGAAGCAATTAAATCGGCAGATACGCAGTATTTT. It translates to CASSEAIKSADTQYF. The gene calls are TRBV6-1 and TRBJ2-3; D is ambiguous. Per germline, CDR1 MNHNS and CDR2 SASEGT. V lost 0 bases and J 4 bases, leaving 11 bases between the germline ends. This CDR3 is 15 amino acids long.

The rearrangement links TRBV30 to TRBJ1-1; D remains unclear. Germline V CDR1 and CDR2: GTSNPN, SVGIG (reference sequence). The CDR3 length is 12 residues. Trimming pared 2 bases from V and 6 bases from J, leaving 10 bases between. CDR3 nucleotides: TGTGCCTGGAGTCCCCAGGTCCCTGAAGCTTTCTTT. It is translated as CAWSPQVPEAFF. The full variable domain, with the rest looked up from reference TRBV30 and TRBJ1-1, is SQTIHQWPATLVQPVGSPLSLECTVEGTSNPNLYWYRQAAGRGLQLLFYSVGIGQISSEVPQNLSASRPQDRQFILSSKKLLLSDSGFYLCAWSPQVPEAFFGQGTRLTVV.

V gene TRBV29-1 combines with J gene TRBJ2-5; 10 bases agree with TRBD2. In germline, CDR1 is SQVTM, CDR2 ANQGSEA. Trimming at V came to 4 bases and at J to 5 bases, leaving 7 bases not matched to a gene. The CDR3 contains 14 residues. The CDR3 DNA is TGCAGCGTTGTCGCTAGCGGGGGATTGGAGACCCAGTACTTC. It codes for CSVVASGGLETQYF.

The chain links TRBV30 to TRBJ2-7; 9 bases match TRBD1. The CDR3 is 15 residues long. V lost 3 bases to trimming and J lost 0 bases; unmatched junction nucleotides: 6. Germline CDR1 GTSNPN, CDR2 SVGIG (reference sequence). The CDR3 bases are TGTGCCTGGAGATGGACAGGGGAGGTCTCCTACGAGCAGTACTTC. It translates to CAWRWTGEVSYEQYF.

This clone was counted only a few times. This chain links TRBV5-5 with TRBJ1-5, with D hard to call. Germline V gene lookup returns CDR1 SGHKS and CDR2 YYEKEE (reference sequence). The CDR3 is 14 residues long. V was clipped by 1 base and J by 7 bases, with 12 bases between them. The CDR3 protein is CASSLWQEGQPQHF. CDR3 DNA: TGTGCCAGCAGCTTGTGGCAGGAGGGACAGCCCCAGCATTTT.

The V and J genes are TRBV4-1 and TRBJ2-1; 7 nucleotides match TRBD2. Germline lookup yields CDR1 MGHRA and CDR2 YSYEKL. The V segment lost 4 bases and the J segment 6 bases; nucleotides outside the gene matches: 6. CDR3 length: 14 residues. CDR3 nucleotide sequence: TGCGCCAGCAGCCCCCTAGGCGGGGGCAATGAGCAGTTCTTC. This codes for CASSPLGGGNEQFF.

This clone was detected ten times or more. V gene TRBV11-1 combines with J gene TRBJ2-3, with a possible D match to TRBD1 (6 bases). The CDR3 is made up of 17 amino acids. V was trimmed by 4 bases and J by 6 bases, leaving 23 bases between them. From germline, CDR1 is SGHAT and CDR2 FQDESV (reference sequence). CDR3 residues: CASSSNRATSQEDTQYF. The CDR3 DNA sequence: TGTGCCAGCAGCTCTAACAGGGCCACCTCCCAAGAGGATACGCAGTATTTT.